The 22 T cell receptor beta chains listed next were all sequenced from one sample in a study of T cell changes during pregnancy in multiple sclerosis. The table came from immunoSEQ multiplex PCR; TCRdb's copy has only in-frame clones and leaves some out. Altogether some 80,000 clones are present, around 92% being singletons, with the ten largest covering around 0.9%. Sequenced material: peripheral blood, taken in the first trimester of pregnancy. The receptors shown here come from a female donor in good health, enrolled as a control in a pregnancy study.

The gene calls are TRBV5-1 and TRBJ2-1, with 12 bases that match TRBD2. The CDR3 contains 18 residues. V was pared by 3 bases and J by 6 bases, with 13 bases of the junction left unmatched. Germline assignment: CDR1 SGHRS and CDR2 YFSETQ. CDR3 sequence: CASSWSSPLAGGSNEQFF. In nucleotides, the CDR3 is TGCGCCAGCAGCTGGAGTTCCCCTCTAGCGGGAGGGAGCAATGAGCAGTTCTTC.

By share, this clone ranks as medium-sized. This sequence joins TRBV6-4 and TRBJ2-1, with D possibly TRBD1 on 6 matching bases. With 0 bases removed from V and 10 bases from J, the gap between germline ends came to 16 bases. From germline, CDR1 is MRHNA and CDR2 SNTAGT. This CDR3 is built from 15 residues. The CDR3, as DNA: TGTGCCAGCAGTGACTCCGAGGCACAGGGCTCGGAGCAGTTCTTC. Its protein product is CASSDSEAQGSEQFF.

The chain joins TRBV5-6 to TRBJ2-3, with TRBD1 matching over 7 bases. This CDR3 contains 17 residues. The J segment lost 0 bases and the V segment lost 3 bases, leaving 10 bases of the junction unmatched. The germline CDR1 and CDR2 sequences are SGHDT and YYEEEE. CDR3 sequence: CASSWVARTGSTDTQYF. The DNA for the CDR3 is TGTGCCAGCAGCTGGGTCGCCCGGACAGGAAGCACAGATACGCAGTATTTT.

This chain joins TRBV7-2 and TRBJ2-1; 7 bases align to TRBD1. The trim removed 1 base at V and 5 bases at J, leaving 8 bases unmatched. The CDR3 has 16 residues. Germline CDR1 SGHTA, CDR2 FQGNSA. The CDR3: CASSLVPGGVDNEQFF. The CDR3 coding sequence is TGTGCCAGCAGCTTAGTGCCAGGGGGAGTAGACAATGAGCAGTTCTTC.

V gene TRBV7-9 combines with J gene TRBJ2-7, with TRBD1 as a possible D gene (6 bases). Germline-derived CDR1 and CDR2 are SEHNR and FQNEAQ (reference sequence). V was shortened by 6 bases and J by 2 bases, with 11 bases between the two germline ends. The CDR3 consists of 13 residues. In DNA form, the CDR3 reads TGTGCCAGCAGTTCTACAGGGACCTACGAGCAGTACTTC. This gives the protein CASSSTGTYEQYF.

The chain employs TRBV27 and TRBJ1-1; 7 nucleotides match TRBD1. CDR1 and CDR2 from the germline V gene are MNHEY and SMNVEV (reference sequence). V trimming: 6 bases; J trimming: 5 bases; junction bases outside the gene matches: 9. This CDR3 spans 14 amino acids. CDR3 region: CASSPGTAGTEAFF. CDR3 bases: TGTGCCAGCAGCCCCGGGACAGCCGGGACTGAAGCTTTCTTT.

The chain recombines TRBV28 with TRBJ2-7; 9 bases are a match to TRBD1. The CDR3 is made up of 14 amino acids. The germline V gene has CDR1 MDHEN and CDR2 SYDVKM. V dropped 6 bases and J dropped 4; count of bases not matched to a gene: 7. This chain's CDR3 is CASRIQGARYEQYF. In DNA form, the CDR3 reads TGTGCCAGCAGGATACAGGGGGCGAGGTACGAGCAGTACTTC.

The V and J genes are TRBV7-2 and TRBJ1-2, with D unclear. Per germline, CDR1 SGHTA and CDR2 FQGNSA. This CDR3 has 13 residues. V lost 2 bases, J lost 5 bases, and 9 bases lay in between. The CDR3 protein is CASSLSGVYGYTF. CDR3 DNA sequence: TGTGCCAGCAGCTTAAGCGGGGTATATGGCTACACCTTC.

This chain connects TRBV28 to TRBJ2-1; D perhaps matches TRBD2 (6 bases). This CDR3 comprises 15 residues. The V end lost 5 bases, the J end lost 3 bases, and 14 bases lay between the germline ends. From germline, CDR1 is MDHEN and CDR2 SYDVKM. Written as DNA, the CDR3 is TGTGCCAGCAGTCGGGAGATGTCCGTCTACAATGAGCAGTTCTTC. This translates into CASSREMSVYNEQFF.

The CDR3 here is CASSLGDRGDYGYTF. CDR3 DNA: TGCGCCAGCAGCTTGGGCGACAGGGGGGACTATGGCTACACCTTC. The chain employs TRBV5-1 and TRBJ1-2; 9 positions agree with TRBD1. This CDR3 region has 15 residues. V shed 0 bases, J shed 3 bases, and the junction held 3 bases outside the gene matches. Germline lookup yields CDR1 SGHRS and CDR2 YFSETQ. Full variable domain (outside the CDR3, taken from reference TRBV5-1 and TRBJ1-2): KAGVTQTPRYLIKTRGQQVTLSCSPISGHRSVSWYQQTPGQGLQFLFEYFSETQRNKGNFPGRFSGRQFSNSRSEMNVSTLELGDSALYLCASSLGDRGDYGYTFGSGTRLTVV.

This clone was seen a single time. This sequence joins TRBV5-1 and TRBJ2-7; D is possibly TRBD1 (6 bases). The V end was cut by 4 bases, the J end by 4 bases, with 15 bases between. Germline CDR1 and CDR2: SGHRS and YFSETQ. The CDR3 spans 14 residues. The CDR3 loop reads CASSLAGGWYEQYF. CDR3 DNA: TGCGCCAGCAGCCTTGCTGGGGGCTGGTACGAGCAGTACTTC.

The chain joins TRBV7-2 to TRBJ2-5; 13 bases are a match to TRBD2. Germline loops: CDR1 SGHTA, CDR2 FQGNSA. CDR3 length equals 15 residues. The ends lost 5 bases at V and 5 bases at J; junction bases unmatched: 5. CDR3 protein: CASSITSGGAETQYF. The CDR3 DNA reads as TGTGCCAGCAGCATAACTAGCGGGGGGGCGGAGACCCAGTACTTC. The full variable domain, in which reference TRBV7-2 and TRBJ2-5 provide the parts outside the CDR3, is GAGVSQSPSNKVTEKGKDVELRCDPISGHTALYWYRQSLGQGLEFLIYFQGNSAPDKSGLPSDRFSAERTGGSVSTLTIQRTQQEDSAVYLCASSITSGGAETQYFGPGTRLLVL.

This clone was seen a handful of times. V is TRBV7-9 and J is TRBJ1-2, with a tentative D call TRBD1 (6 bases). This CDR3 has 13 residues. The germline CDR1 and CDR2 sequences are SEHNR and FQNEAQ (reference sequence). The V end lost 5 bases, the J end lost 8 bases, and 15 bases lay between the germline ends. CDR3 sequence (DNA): TGTGCCAGCAGCCTGGACAGCACGTGGGGCTACACCTTC. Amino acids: CASSLDSTWGYTF.

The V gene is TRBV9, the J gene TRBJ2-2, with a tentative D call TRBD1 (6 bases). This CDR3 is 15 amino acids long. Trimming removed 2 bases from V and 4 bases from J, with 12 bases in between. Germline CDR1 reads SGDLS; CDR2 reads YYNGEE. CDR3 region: CASSVLGDITGELFF. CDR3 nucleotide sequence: TGTGCCAGCAGCGTGTTAGGGGACATCACCGGGGAGCTGTTTTTT.

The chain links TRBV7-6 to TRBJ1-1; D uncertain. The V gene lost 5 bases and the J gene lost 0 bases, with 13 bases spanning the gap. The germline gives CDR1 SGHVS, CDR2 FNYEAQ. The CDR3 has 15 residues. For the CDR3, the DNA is TGTGCCAGCAGCGAAATGGCGGAAATGAACACTGAAGCTTTCTTT. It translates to CASSEMAEMNTEAFF.

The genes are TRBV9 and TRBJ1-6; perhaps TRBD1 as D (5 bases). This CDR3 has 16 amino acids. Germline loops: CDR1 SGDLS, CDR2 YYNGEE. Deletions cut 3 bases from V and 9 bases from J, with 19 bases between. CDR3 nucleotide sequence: TGTGCCAGCAGCGCCCGGCGGGGGGGGACCATTTCACCCCTCCACTTT. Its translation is CASSARRGGTISPLHF.

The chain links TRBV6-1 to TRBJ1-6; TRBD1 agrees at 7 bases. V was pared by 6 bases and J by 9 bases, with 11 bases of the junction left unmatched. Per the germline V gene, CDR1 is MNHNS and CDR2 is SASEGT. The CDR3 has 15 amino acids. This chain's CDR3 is CASRLLTGRVSPLHF. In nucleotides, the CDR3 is TGTGCCAGCAGACTACTGACAGGGCGGGTTTCACCCCTCCACTTT.

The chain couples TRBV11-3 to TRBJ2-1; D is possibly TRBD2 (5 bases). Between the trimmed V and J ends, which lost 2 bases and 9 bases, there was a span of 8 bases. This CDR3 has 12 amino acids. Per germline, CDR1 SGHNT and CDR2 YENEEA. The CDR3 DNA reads TGTGCCAGCAGCTTACGCGGGTCTGAGCAGTTCTTC. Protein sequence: CASSLRGSEQFF.

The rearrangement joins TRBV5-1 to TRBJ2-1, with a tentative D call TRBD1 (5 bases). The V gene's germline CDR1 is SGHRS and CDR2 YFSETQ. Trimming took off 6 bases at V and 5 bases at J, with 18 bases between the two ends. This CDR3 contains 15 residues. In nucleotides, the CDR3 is TGCGCCAGCACCCAGGGCCCAAGCTCGGACAATGAGCAGTTCTTC. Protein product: CASTQGPSSDNEQFF.

CDR3: CASSSQGAGTEAFF. In DNA form, the CDR3 reads TGCGCCAGCAGCTCACAGGGGGCTGGCACTGAAGCTTTCTTT. The chain joins TRBV5-1 to TRBJ1-1, with 9 bases fitting TRBD1. CDR1 SGHRS and CDR2 YFSETQ come from the germline V gene. The CDR3 runs to 14 residues. The junction had 4 bases not matched to a gene; V was cut back by 3 bases and J by 4 bases.

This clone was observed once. The CDR3 sequence is CASSKGQGLVMDGYTF. CDR3 DNA sequence: TGCGCCAGCAGCAAGGGACAGGGGCTAGTTATGGATGGCTACACCTTC. The chain links TRBV5-1 to TRBJ1-2, with 10 bases identical to TRBD1. Germline V gives CDR1 SGHRS, CDR2 YFSETQ. This CDR3 is built from 16 residues. J was trimmed by 6 bases and V by 4 bases; bases with no gene match: 12. The full variable domain, in which reference TRBV5-1 and TRBJ1-2 provide the parts outside the CDR3, is KAGVTQTPRYLIKTRGQQVTLSCSPISGHRSVSWYQQTPGQGLQFLFEYFSETQRNKGNFPGRFSGRQFSNSRSEMNVSTLELGDSALYLCASSKGQGLVMDGYTFGSGTRLTVV.

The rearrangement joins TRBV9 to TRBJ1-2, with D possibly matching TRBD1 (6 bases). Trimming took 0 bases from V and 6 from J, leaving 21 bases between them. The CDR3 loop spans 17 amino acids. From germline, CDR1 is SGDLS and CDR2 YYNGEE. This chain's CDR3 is CASSVATDDVGGDGYTF. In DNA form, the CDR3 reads TGTGCCAGCAGCGTAGCTACCGACGATGTAGGGGGTGATGGCTACACCTTC.